This TCR beta chain was observed in a study of T-cell reconstitution after alpha-beta-depleted transplantation in children. Unique molecular identifiers featured in how the TCRbeta library was prepared. TCRdb analysed the PCR reads with MiXCR anew, one entry per CDR3 protein. The profile shows more than 120,000 distinct CDR3 sequences, 8% to 10% of them singletons. This clonotype appeared many times. Germline V CDR1 and CDR2: MGHRA, YSYEKL. V gave up 0 bases and J gave up 6 bases, with 13 bases separating them. The CDR3 sequence is 15 residues long. V and J are TRBV4-1 and TRBJ2-3; a weak D match, TRBD2 (7 bases). This sequence was found in a female patient aged 2-15 years who had a stem cell transplant for congenital amegakaryocytic thrombocytopenia, so the T cells may come from the graft donor. The specimen comprised PBMCs, mostly from graft donor cells, sampled 180 days after TCRalphabeta/CD19-depleted stem cell transplant. The CDR3 reads CASSQDAGALDTQYF. The CDR3 coding sequence is TGCGCCAGCAGCCAAGATGCGGGGGCTCTGGATACGCAGTATTTT.